This paragraph covers one T cell receptor (beta chain) sequence. TCRdb's table, derived via immunoSEQ multiplex PCR, lists solely in-frame clones and lacks some. The data hold just over 4,000 clones, with roughly 64% observed a single time. These data are taken from a study of coeliac disease. The V segment lost 2 bases and the J segment 4 bases; nucleotides outside the gene matches: 4. CDR3 size: 15 residues. Germline V gives CDR1 MNHEY, CDR2 SVGAGI. This TCR derives from a woman in her thirties without celiac disease. Sequenced material: lymphocytes from the gut lamina propria. The chain links TRBV6-5 to TRBJ2-2; 7 nucleotides match TRBD1. The CDR3 here is CASSYRQGPTGELFF. The CDR3 nucleotides are TGTGCCAGCAGTTACCGACAGGGCCCCACCGGGGAGCTGTTTTTT.